One sample yielded the 13 T cell receptor beta chains listed below, sequenced in a study of blood T cells in healthy people across ages. Sample-barcoded 5' priming and a J-beta primer mix drove a second PCR of about 6 to 12 cycles. In TCRdb, the 5' RACE reads were re-called with MiXCR into one record per CDR3 protein. The sample contains about 1.7 million distinct CDR3 sequences, about 28% of which appear only once. Sequencing input: blood. The origin of the receptors is a woman aged 25 to 39 in good health.

This clonotype was observed at least ten times. A read error may produce the germline difference seen at one junction end. The V call is TRBV5-1, the J call TRBJ2-2; D is undetermined. CDR3 length: 12 residues. In germline, CDR1 is SGHRS, CDR2 YFSETQ. CDR3 region: CASSLDTGELFF. CDR3 sequence (DNA): TGTGCCAGCAGCTTAGACACCGGGGAGCTGTTTTTT.

This clonotype appeared a single time. The chain recombines TRBV6-1 with TRBJ2-7; D ambiguous. Trimming left V 7 bases short and J 3 bases short, with 13 bases between. The V gene's germline CDR1 is MNHNS and CDR2 SASEGT. This CDR3 has 13 amino acids. The CDR3 sequence is CASKRQKGYEQYF. In nucleotides, the CDR3 is TGTGCCAGCAAACGGCAGAAAGGCTACGAGCAGTACTTC.

This clonotype was observed a few times. The chain is built from TRBV5-1 and TRBJ1-2; D gene unclear. The CDR3 consists of 14 residues. Trimming stripped 0 bases from V and 2 bases from J, with 8 bases between. The V gene's germline CDR1 is SGHRS and CDR2 YFSETQ. Here the CDR3 reads CASSLDMRNYGYTF. CDR3 DNA: TGCGCCAGCAGCTTGGACATGAGGAACTATGGCTACACCTTC. The whole variable domain, filled in from reference TRBV5-1 and TRBJ1-2, reads KAGVTQTPRYLIKTRGQQVTLSCSPISGHRSVSWYQQTPGQGLQFLFEYFSETQRNKGNFPGRFSGRQFSNSRSEMNVSTLELGDSALYLCASSLDMRNYGYTFGSGTRLTVV.

The rearrangement links TRBV5-1 to TRBJ1-1, with D possibly matching TRBD1 (5 bases). Germline V gives CDR1 SGHRS, CDR2 YFSETQ. V lost 3 bases and J lost 4, with 16 bases in between. The CDR3 is 15 amino acids. CDR3 DNA sequence: TGCGCCAGCAGCTCGGCAGAGGGGTATGGCACTGAAGCTTTCTTT. It encodes CASSSAEGYGTEAFF. Looking up the rest from reference TRBV5-1 and TRBJ1-1 gives the full variable domain: KAGVTQTPRYLIKTRGQQVTLSCSPISGHRSVSWYQQTPGQGLQFLFEYFSETQRNKGNFPGRFSGRQFSNSRSEMNVSTLELGDSALYLCASSSAEGYGTEAFFGQGTRLTVV.

This clonotype was found many times. J is TRBJ2-1 and V is TRBV7-3; D could derive from TRBD1 or TRBD2 (6 bases each). Trimming took off 5 bases at V and 4 bases at J, with 15 bases between the two ends. The CDR3 is 15 amino acids. The germline gives CDR1 SGHTA, CDR2 FQGTGA. The CDR3 loop reads CASSPRRDTYNEQFF. CDR3 DNA: TGTGCCAGCAGCCCTAGGCGGGACACATACAATGAGCAGTTCTTC.

Concerning this clonotype itself: A junction end diverges from the germline sequence, so it may reflect a read error. The rearrangement uses TRBV5-1 and TRBJ2-3; tentative D call: TRBD2 (5 bases). CDR3 length: 15 residues. Germline loops: CDR1 SGHRS, CDR2 YFSETQ. The CDR3 region has the DNA TGCGCCAGCAGCCCCGGAGGCCTTTCCGCAGATATGCAGTATTTT. Translating it yields CASSPGGLSADMQYF.

The chain has TRBV29-1 and TRBJ2-7; 8 bases map to TRBD2. The CDR3 has 13 residues. From germline, CDR1 is SQVTM and CDR2 ANQGSEA. The V segment lost 6 bases and the J segment 7 bases; nucleotides outside the gene matches: 11. CDR3 loop: CSVSRGGQDEQYF. CDR3 DNA sequence: TGCAGCGTATCCCGGGGGGGCCAGGATGAGCAGTACTTC.

This clonotype occurred a few times. The chain employs TRBV14 and TRBJ2-4, with D maybe TRBD1 (6 bases). CDR1 and CDR2 (germline): SGHDN, FVKESK. This CDR3 comprises 18 residues. V lost 4 bases to trimming and J lost 1 base, with 20 bases between them. The CDR3 coding sequence is TGTGCCAGCAGCCCAGGGGACCCCCGAGAAGTGGCCAAAAACATTCAGTACTTC. Residues: CASSPGDPREVAKNIQYF.

This clonotype occurred a few times. This rearrangement joins TRBV6-2 or TRBV6-3 to TRBJ2-1, with D maybe TRBD1 (6 bases). The germline V gene has CDR1 MNHEY and CDR2 SVGEGT. There are 17 residues in the CDR3. Trimming removed 6 bases at V and 2 bases at J, with 20 bases between. The CDR3 loop reads CASSPFPTGGTYNEQFF. The DNA of the CDR3 is TGTGCCAGCAGCCCTTTCCCGACAGGTGGGACCTACAATGAGCAGTTCTTC.

This clonotype was detected only a few times. V and J are TRBV9 and TRBJ2-3; D ambiguous. Germline V gene data show CDR1 as SGDLS and CDR2 as YYNGEE. Trimming took 0 bases from V and 0 from J, leaving 14 bases between them. This CDR3 is built from 17 residues. CDR3 region: CASSVGRGPFSTDTQYF. CDR3 nucleotides: TGTGCCAGCAGCGTAGGAAGAGGACCTTTTAGCACAGATACGCAGTATTTT.

Comments on this clonotype: This clone may be a read error of a much larger clone one base away. The gene calls are TRBV12-3 or TRBV12-4 and TRBJ1-2; D is perhaps TRBD1 (5 bases). The CDR3 length is 16 residues. V gave up 6 bases and J gave up 6 bases, with 23 bases separating them. CDR3 sequence (DNA): TGTGCCAGCAGCCCTCATCCATGGACAAGGACGCATGGCTACACCTTC. It specifies CASSPHPWTRTHGYTF.

A single count supports this clonotype. The chain recombines TRBV4-2 with TRBJ2-2; D not certain. Deletions cut 4 bases from V and 7 bases from J, with 7 bases between. From germline, CDR1 is LGHNA and CDR2 YNFKEQ. There are 12 residues in the CDR3. CDR3 coding DNA: TGTGCCAGCAGCCCCCGTTTCGGGGAGCTGTTTTTT. It encodes CASSPRFGELFF.

This clonotype was picked up a small number of times. This chain connects TRBV20-1 to TRBJ2-3, with 14 nucleotides matching TRBD2. The germline gives CDR1 DFQATT, CDR2 SNEGSKA (reference sequence). CDR3 length equals 15 residues. V was pared by 3 bases and J by 5 bases, with 4 bases of the junction left unmatched. CDR3 bases: TGCAGTGCTAGGTCGACTAGCGGGGGGGTAGATACGCAGTATTTT. This translates into CSARSTSGGVDTQYF.